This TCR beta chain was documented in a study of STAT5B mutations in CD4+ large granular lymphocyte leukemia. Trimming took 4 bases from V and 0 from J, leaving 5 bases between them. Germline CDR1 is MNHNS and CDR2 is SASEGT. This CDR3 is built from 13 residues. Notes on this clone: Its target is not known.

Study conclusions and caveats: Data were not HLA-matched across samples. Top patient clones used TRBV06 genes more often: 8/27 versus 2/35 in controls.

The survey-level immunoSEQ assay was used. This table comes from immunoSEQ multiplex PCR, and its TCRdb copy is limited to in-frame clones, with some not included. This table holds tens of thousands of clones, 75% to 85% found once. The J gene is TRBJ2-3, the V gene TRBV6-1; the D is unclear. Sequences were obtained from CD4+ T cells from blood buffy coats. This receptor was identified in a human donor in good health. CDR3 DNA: TGTGCCAGCAGTGCGAAAAGCACAGATACGCAGTATTTT. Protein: CASSAKSTDTQYF.